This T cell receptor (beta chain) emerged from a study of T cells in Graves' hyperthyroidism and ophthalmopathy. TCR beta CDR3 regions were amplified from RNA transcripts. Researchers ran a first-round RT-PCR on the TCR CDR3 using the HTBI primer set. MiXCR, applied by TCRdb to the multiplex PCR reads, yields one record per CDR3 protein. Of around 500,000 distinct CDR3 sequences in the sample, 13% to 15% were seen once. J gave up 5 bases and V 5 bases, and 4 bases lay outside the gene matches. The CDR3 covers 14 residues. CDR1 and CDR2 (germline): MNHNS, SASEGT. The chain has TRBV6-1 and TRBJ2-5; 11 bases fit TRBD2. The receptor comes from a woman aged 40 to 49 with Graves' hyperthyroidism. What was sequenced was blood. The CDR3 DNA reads TGTGCCAGCAGTCGACTAGCGGGGAGTGAGACCCAGTACTTC. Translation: CASSRLAGSETQYF.